The 27 T cell receptor beta chains below were found in one sample sequenced in a study of T-cell memory formation after mild COVID-19. TCRdb re-called the 5' RACE reads through MiXCR, storing one row per CDR3 protein. The repertoire includes some 300,000 distinct CDR3 sequences, 20% to 25% of them detected once, and under 25% sits in the top ten. The sequencing input was PBMCs or a T cell subset sorted from them (not recorded which). These receptors came from a man between 18 and 35 years old who had mild COVID-19 (a few samples of this study predate the infection). Cell type and time point are not known.

The table lists this clonotype with a few counts. The chain uses TRBV7-3 and TRBJ2-1, with TRBD2 matching 7 bases. Per the germline V gene, CDR1 is SGHTA and CDR2 is FQGTGA. With 3 bases clipped from V and 9 bases from J, the junction kept 8 bases outside the gene matches. The CDR3 has 14 residues. The CDR3 sequence: CASSFLGGGSEQFF. The CDR3, as DNA: TGTGCCAGCAGCTTCCTGGGCGGGGGAAGTGAGCAGTTCTTC.

This sequence joins TRBV29-1 and TRBJ2-7; the D gene is possibly TRBD1 (5 bases). The CDR3 spans 13 residues. V was trimmed by 0 bases and J by 5 bases, leaving 11 bases between them. Per germline, CDR1 SQVTM and CDR2 ANQGSEA. CDR3 coding DNA: TGCAGCGTTGAAGAACCAGGGCCCCACGAGCAGTACTTC. Residues: CSVEEPGPHEQYF.

In this sample, this clonotype turned up many times. The chain carries TRBV4-1 and TRBJ1-1, with D unclear. V was trimmed by 1 base and J by 5 bases, leaving 11 bases between them. This CDR3 contains 14 residues. The V gene's germline CDR1 is MGHRA and CDR2 YSYEKL. CDR3 loop: CASSQVQDGTEAFF. The CDR3 nucleotides are TGCGCCAGCAGCCAAGTCCAGGATGGGACTGAAGCTTTCTTT.

The rearrangement joins TRBV5-5 to TRBJ1-2; D might be TRBD1 (5 bases). V lost 3 bases, J lost 1 base, and 16 bases lay in between. Germline V gene lookup returns CDR1 SGHKS and CDR2 YYEKEE (reference sequence). This CDR3 is built from 16 residues. The CDR3 is CASSSGTATVNYGYTF. The CDR3, as DNA: TGTGCCAGCAGCTCCGGGACCGCCACTGTTAACTATGGCTACACCTTC.

The chain carries TRBV7-6 and TRBJ1-6; 9 bases are shared with TRBD1. Trimming cost V 5 bases and J 9 bases; bases outside gene matches: 8. This CDR3 has 15 residues. Germline V gene data show CDR1 as SGHVS and CDR2 as FNYEAQ. The CDR3 sequence is CASSQGTGKFSPLHF. The CDR3 DNA reads TGTGCCAGCAGCCAGGGGACAGGGAAGTTTTCACCCCTCCACTTT.

V gene TRBV6-2 or TRBV6-3 combines with J gene TRBJ2-7; D gene ambiguous. V lost 7 bases, J lost 1 base, and 14 bases lay in between. The CDR3 runs to 14 residues. Germline CDR1 MNHEY, CDR2 SVGEGT. The CDR3 loop is CASTRTGQSYEQYF. CDR3 nucleotide sequence: TGTGCCAGCACCCGGACCGGTCAGTCCTACGAGCAGTACTTC.

This clonotype has a handful of counts. The V call is TRBV4-1, the J call TRBJ1-1; D is unclear. The CDR3 runs to 15 residues. CDR1 is MGHRA, CDR2 YSYEKL, per germline. Trimming removed 1 base at V and 1 base at J, with 10 bases between. CDR3 loop: CASSQASGRNTEAFF. For the CDR3, the DNA is TGCGCCAGCAGCCAAGCCTCGGGAAGGAACACTGAAGCTTTCTTT.

This clonotype has more than one count but fewer than ten. This chain uses TRBV7-9 with TRBJ1-2; D is possibly TRBD1 (5 bases). Germline V gene data show CDR1 as SEHNR and CDR2 as FQNEAQ (reference sequence). The CDR3 has 11 residues. Trimming cost V 6 bases and J 6 bases, with 8 bases left between them. The CDR3 reads CASRVRDGYTF. CDR3 bases: TGTGCCAGCAGAGTCAGGGATGGCTACACCTTC.

This clonotype has only a few counts. The chain employs TRBV28 and TRBJ2-3; D possibly corresponds to TRBD2 (5 bases). Germline V gene lookup returns CDR1 MDHEN and CDR2 SYDVKM. The CDR3 sequence is 12 residues long. The ends were cut back, 7 bases at V and 5 bases at J, with 10 bases in the middle. The CDR3 spells CASKAAGDTQYF. The CDR3 coding sequence is TGTGCCAGCAAAGCGGCCGGAGATACGCAGTATTTT.

This chain joins TRBV5-1 and TRBJ2-1; possible D gene TRBD2, 6 bases. The V gene's germline CDR1 is SGHRS and CDR2 YFSETQ. There are 14 residues in the CDR3. V lost 4 bases, J lost 5 bases, and 13 bases lay in between. Here the CDR3 reads CASSQAGRNNEQFF. The CDR3 bases are TGCGCCAGCAGCCAAGCAGGGAGGAACAATGAGCAGTTCTTC.

Note on this clonotype: The germline gene is not matched at one end of the junction; a read error may be the cause. The V and J genes are TRBV15 and TRBJ1-5; 7 bases map to TRBD1. The germline V gene encodes CDR1 LNHNV and CDR2 YYDKDF (reference sequence). The length of the CDR3 is 15 residues. The CDR3 reads CATSRSRGTDKPQHF. The CDR3 DNA sequence: TGTGCCACAAGCAGAAGTAGGGGGACAGATAAGCCCCAGCATTTT.

This clonotype turned up a few times. This rearrangement joins TRBV10-3 to TRBJ2-7; D may be TRBD2 (5 bases). Germline CDR1 ENHRY, CDR2 SYGVKD. The germline V and J ends were trimmed by 2 bases and 5 bases, with 19 bases remaining between them. CDR3 length equals 16 residues. The CDR3 protein is CAISETGPAEGNEQYV. The CDR3 coding sequence is TGTGCCATCAGTGAGACTGGGCCAGCCGAGGGAAACGAGCAGTACGTC.

The chain links TRBV7-9 to TRBJ2-3, with 10 bases fitting TRBD2. With V trimmed by 0 bases and J by 0 bases, 3 bases remained unmatched. The CDR3 length is 17 residues. CDR1 and CDR2 from the germline V gene are SEHNR and FQNEAQ (reference sequence). DNA of the CDR3: TGTGCCAGCAGCTTAGCACTAGCGGGGACCAGCACAGATACGCAGTATTTT. It specifies CASSLALAGTSTDTQYF.

This clonotype was seen a few times. The chain uses TRBV14 and TRBJ1-1; D may be TRBD1 (5 bases). This CDR3 region has 14 residues. Germline V gene lookup returns CDR1 SGHDN and CDR2 FVKESK. Trimming cost V 2 bases and J 7 bases, with 14 bases left between them. The CDR3: CASSQQTGGSEAFF. CDR3 sequence (DNA): TGTGCCAGCAGCCAACAAACAGGTGGGAGTGAAGCTTTCTTT.

The rearrangement uses TRBV12-3 or TRBV12-4 and TRBJ1-2; 9 positions agree with TRBD1. The CDR3 covers 16 residues. Losses at the gene ends were 6 bases for V and 2 bases for J; bases not matched to a gene: 10. CDR3 nucleotides: TGTGCCAGCAGCCAAGGGGGGACAGGGTCCAACTATGGCTACACCTTC. This gives the protein CASSQGGTGSNYGYTF.

This clonotype was found a few times. The chain links TRBV9 to TRBJ2-1, with 7 bases fitting TRBD2. CDR1 is SGDLS, CDR2 YYNGEE, per germline. There are 15 residues in the CDR3. After removal of 4 bases from V and 0 bases from J, the junction contained 4 bases not matched to a gene. The CDR3 nucleotides are TGTGCCAGCAGCAACCGGGACTACTCCTACAATGAGCAGTTCTTC. Amino acid sequence: CASSNRDYSYNEQFF.

This clonotype was observed a handful of times. This chain's CDR3 is CASSWRGGETQYF. In nucleotides, the CDR3 is TGTGCCAGCAGTTGGCGGGGGGGAGAGACCCAGTACTTC. This chain connects TRBV7-2 to TRBJ2-5, with 9 positions matching TRBD2. V trimming: 6 bases; J trimming: 4 bases; junction bases outside the gene matches: 3. CDR3 length equals 13 residues. The germline gives CDR1 SGHTA, CDR2 FQGNSA.

The chain is built from TRBV20-1 and TRBJ1-5; no reliable D call. Germline V gives CDR1 DFQATT, CDR2 SNEGSKA (reference sequence). The CDR3 has 14 residues. V shed 1 base and J shed 0 bases, with 7 bases lying between them. The CDR3 region is CSARGPRSNQPQHF. In DNA form, the CDR3 reads TGCAGTGCTAGAGGCCCCCGTAGCAATCAGCCCCAGCATTTT.

J is TRBJ2-2 and V is TRBV7-2; 7 nucleotides agree with TRBD1. CDR1 and CDR2 from the germline V gene are SGHTA and FQGNSA. The CDR3 covers 15 residues. The V segment lost 4 bases and the J segment 0 bases; nucleotides outside the gene matches: 2. The CDR3 coding sequence is TGTGCCAGCAGCTCGGGACAGACGAACACCGGGGAGCTGTTTTTT. Amino acids: CASSSGQTNTGELFF. The full variable domain, in which reference TRBV7-2 and TRBJ2-2 provide the parts outside the CDR3, is GAGVSQSPSNKVTEKGKDVELRCDPISGHTALYWYRQSLGQGLEFLIYFQGNSAPDKSGLPSDRFSAERTGGSVSTLTIQRTQQEDSAVYLCASSSGQTNTGELFFGEGSRLTVL.

CDR3 sequence (DNA): TGTGCCAGCAGCGTACGCGGGGGGCTCTACACCGGGGAGCTGTTTTTT. Its protein product is CASSVRGGLYTGELFF. The V call is TRBV9, the J call TRBJ2-2; 8 bases are shared with TRBD2. The CDR3 extends over 16 amino acids. Trimming cost V 1 base and J 3 bases; bases outside gene matches: 5. Germline CDR1 and CDR2: SGDLS and YYNGEE.

This clonotype has only one observation. The gene calls are TRBV14 and TRBJ2-3, with 7 bases lining up with TRBD2. This CDR3 has 16 amino acids. Unmatched junction bases numbered 9, after V lost 4 bases and J lost 2 bases. Germline V CDR1 and CDR2: SGHDN, FVKESK. The CDR3 loop is CASSPSGDYPTDTQYF. CDR3 DNA: TGTGCCAGCAGCCCCAGCGGGGACTACCCCACAGATACGCAGTATTTT.

V and J are TRBV7-8 and TRBJ1-4; 8 nucleotides align to TRBD1. Germline V gene lookup returns CDR1 SGHVS and CDR2 FQNEAQ. The J segment lost 5 bases and the V segment lost 8 bases, leaving 16 bases of the junction unmatched. This CDR3 has 17 residues. In nucleotides, the CDR3 is TGTGCCAGCCGGGGTCCGGGACAGGAGCGGGAGAATGAAAAACTGTTTTTT. Encoded protein: CASRGPGQERENEKLFF.

This clonotype was counted only a few times. The chain has TRBV27 and TRBJ2-5; a possible D gene is TRBD1 (6 bases). The CDR3 runs 16 residues. CDR1 and CDR2 (germline): MNHEY, SMNVEV (reference sequence). The V gene lost 4 bases and the J gene lost 5 bases, with 20 bases spanning the gap. The CDR3 DNA follows: TGTGCCAGCAGTTCCACCCACAGGGAGTTTGGCGAGACCCAGTACTTC. Translating gives CASSSTHREFGETQYF.

The sample holds a few counts of this clonotype. This rearrangement joins TRBV7-2 to TRBJ1-4; TRBD1 matches 7 bases. This CDR3 comprises 14 residues. The germline CDR1 and CDR2 sequences are SGHTA and FQGNSA. The junction had 6 bases not matched to a gene; V was cut back by 3 bases and J by 8 bases. The CDR3 here is CASSLTGSREKLFF. The DNA of the CDR3 is TGTGCCAGCAGCTTGACAGGGAGCCGAGAAAAACTGTTTTTT.

The chain couples TRBV29-1 to TRBJ2-7, with a weak D call TRBD2 (6 bases). CDR1 is SQVTM and CDR2 is ANQGSEA in the germline V gene. The CDR3 contains 12 residues. Trimming cost V 6 bases and J 6 bases, with 15 bases left between them. The chain's CDR3 is CSVERDSGEQYF. In DNA, the CDR3 is TGCAGCGTGGAACGGGACTCCGGCGAGCAGTACTTC.

V is TRBV11-2 and J is TRBJ2-6; D not resolved. V dropped 5 bases and J dropped 2 bases, with 16 bases sitting between them. The length of the CDR3 is 17 residues. The germline CDR1 and CDR2 sequences are SGHAT and FQNNGV. CDR3 coding DNA: TGTGCCAGCAGCCTCCCGGGCCCCGGCCCTGGGGCCAACGTCCTGACTTTC. This gives the protein CASSLPGPGPGANVLTF. The full variable domain, in which reference TRBV11-2 and TRBJ2-6 provide the parts outside the CDR3, is EAGVAQSPRYKIIEKRQSVAFWCNPISGHATLYWYQQILGQGPKLLIQFQNNGVVDDSQLPKDRFSAERLKGVDSTLKIQPAKLEDSAVYLCASSLPGPGPGANVLTFGAGSRLTVL.

This clonotype was seen more than once but under ten times. V is TRBV10-3 and J is TRBJ1-6; possibly TRBD1 for D (6 bases). CDR3 length: 13 residues. Germline V lookup: CDR1 ENHRY, CDR2 SYGVKD. V lost 9 bases and J 10 bases, leaving 16 bases between the germline ends. The CDR3 bases are TGTGCCATGGGGGCAACAGGAGGCTCACCCCTCCACTTT. It codes for CAMGATGGSPLHF.